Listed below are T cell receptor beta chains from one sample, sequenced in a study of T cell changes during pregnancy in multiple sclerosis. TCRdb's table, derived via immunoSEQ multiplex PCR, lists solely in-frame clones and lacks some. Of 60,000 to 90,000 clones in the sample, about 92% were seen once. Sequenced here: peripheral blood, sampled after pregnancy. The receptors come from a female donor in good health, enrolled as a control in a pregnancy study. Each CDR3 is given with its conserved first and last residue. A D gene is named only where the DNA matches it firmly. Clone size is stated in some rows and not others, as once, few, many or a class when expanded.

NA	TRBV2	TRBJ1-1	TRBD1	CASSTGGRTEAFF	TGTGCCAGCAGTACAGGGGGCAGGACTGAAGCTTTCTTT
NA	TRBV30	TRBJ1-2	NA	CASYRQSNYGYTF	TGTGCCTCTTACCGACAGAGTAACTATGGCTACACCTTC
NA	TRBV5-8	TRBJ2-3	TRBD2	CASSLIIAGGADTQYF	TGTGCCAGCAGCTTGATAATAGCGGGAGGTGCGGATACGCAGTATTTT
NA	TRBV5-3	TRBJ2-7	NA	CARSLAFPSSYEQYF	TGTGCCAGAAGCTTGGCGTTTCCTAGCTCCTACGAGCAGTACTTC
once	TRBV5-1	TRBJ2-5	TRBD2	CASRTSGGYQETQYF	TGCGCCAGCAGAACTAGCGGGGGGTACCAAGAGACCCAGTACTTC
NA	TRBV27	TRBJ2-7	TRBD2	CASSYLAASRNEQYF	TGTGCCAGCAGTTATCTAGCGGCTTCGAGGAACGAGCAGTACTTC
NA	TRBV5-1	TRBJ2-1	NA	CASSPGGQHEQFF	TGCGCCAGCAGCCCGGGGGGCCAGCATGAGCAGTTCTTC
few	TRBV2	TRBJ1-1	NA	CASSLMRTVNTEAFF	TGTGCCAGCAGTCTTATGCGCACGGTGAACACTGAAGCTTTCTTT
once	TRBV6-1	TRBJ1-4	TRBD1	CASSRGQGYEKLFF	TGTGCCAGCAGTCGCGGACAGGGTTACGAAAAACTGTTTTTT
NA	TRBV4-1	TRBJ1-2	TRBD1	CASRATGGDGYTF	TGCGCCAGCAGGGCGACAGGGGGTGATGGCTACACCTTC
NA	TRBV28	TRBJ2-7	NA	CATAAGHGEYEQYF	TGTGCCACCGCCGCGGGGCACGGGGAGTACGAGCAGTACTTC
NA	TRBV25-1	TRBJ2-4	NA	CASSEWSTKNIQYF	TGTGCCAGCAGTGAATGGAGTACAAAAAACATTCAGTACTTC
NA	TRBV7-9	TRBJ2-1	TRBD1	CASSLLPQGSYNEQFF	TGTGCCAGCAGCTTATTACCACAGGGGTCCTACAATGAGCAGTTCTTC
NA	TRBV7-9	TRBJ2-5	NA	CASSAWETQYF	TGTGCCAGCAGCGCGTGGGAGACCCAGTACTTC
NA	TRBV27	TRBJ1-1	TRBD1	CASSSGGRTEAFF	TGTGCCAGCAGTTCAGGGGGGAGGACTGAAGCTTTCTTT
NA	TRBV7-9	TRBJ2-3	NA	CASSRIGGTDTQYF	TGTGCCAGCAGCCGTATCGGGGGTACAGATACGCAGTATTTT
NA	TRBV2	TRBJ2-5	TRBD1	CASREDREETQYF	TGTGCCAGCAGAGAGGACAGGGAAGAGACCCAGTACTTC
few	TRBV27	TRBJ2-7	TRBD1	CASSFGDRGFYEQYF	TGTGCCAGCAGTTTTGGGGACAGGGGGTTCTACGAGCAGTACTTC
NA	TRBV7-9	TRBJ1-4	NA	CASSTGYNEKLFF	TGTGCCAGCAGTACGGGGTATAATGAAAAACTGTTTTTT
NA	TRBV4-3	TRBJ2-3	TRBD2	CASSQDVLAGGSTDTQYF	TGCGCCAGCAGCCAAGACGTGCTAGCGGGAGGGAGCACAGATACGCAGTATTTT
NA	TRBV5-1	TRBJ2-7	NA	CASSRDTLYEQYF	TGCGCCAGCAGCCGGGACACCCTCTACGAGCAGTACTTC
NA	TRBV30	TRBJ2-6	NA	CAWSWGAGANVLTF	TGTGCCTGGAGTTGGGGGGCTGGGGCCAACGTCCTGACTTTC
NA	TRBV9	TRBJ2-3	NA	CASSVRTDTQYF	TGTGCCAGCAGCGTACGTACAGATACGCAGTATTTT
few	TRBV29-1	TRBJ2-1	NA	CSVDRRDNEQFF	TGCAGCGTTGATCGCCGCGACAATGAGCAGTTCTTC
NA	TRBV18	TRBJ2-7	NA	CASSRGLDEQYF	TGTGCCAGCTCACGGGGGCTCGACGAGCAGTACTTC
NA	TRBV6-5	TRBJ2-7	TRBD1	CASSPGTGKYEQYF	TGTGCCAGCAGTCCGGGGACAGGGAAGTACGAGCAGTACTTC
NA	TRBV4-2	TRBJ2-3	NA	CASSPLGPKSVVGQYF	TGTGCCAGCAGCCCCCTGGGGCCCAAGTCGGTCGTGGGGCAGTATTTT
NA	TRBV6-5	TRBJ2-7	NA	CASSQGLSYEQYF	TGTGCCAGCAGCCAGGGTCTCTCCTACGAGCAGTACTTC
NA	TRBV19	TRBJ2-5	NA	CASSSLATETQYF	TGTGCCAGTAGCTCGCTAGCGACCGAGACCCAGTACTTC
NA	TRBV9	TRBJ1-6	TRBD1	CASSVDPGQGGSPLHF	TGTGCCAGCAGCGTAGACCCGGGACAGGGAGGATCACCCCTCCACTTT
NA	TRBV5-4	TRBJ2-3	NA	CASTSTGGAGDTQYF	TGTGCCAGCACCTCCACCGGTGGAGCCGGCGATACGCAGTATTTT
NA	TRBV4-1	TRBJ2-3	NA	CASSQDRAGLTDTQYF	TGCGCCAGCAGCCAAGATCGGGCGGGTCTCACAGATACGCAGTATTTT
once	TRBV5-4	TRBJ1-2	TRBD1	CASGRDRGNYGYTF	TGTGCCAGCGGCCGGGACAGGGGGAACTATGGCTACACCTTC
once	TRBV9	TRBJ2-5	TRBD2	CASSGSTSRETQYF	TGTGCCAGCAGCGGATCGACTAGCCGAGAGACCCAGTACTTC
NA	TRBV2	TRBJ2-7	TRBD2	CASTGTSGSYEQYF	TGTGCCAGCACCGGGACTAGCGGTTCCTACGAGCAGTACTTC
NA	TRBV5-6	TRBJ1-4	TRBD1	CASSDVQGSNEKLFF	TGTGCCAGCAGCGACGTACAGGGGTCTAATGAAAAACTGTTTTTT
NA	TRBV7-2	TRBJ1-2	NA	CASSPPLVRQAESNYGYTF	TGTGCCAGCAGCCCACCACTTGTCAGACAGGCAGAGAGCAACTATGGCTACACCTTC
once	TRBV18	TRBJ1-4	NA	CASCWGNTNEKLFF	TGTGCCAGCTGCTGGGGCAACACTAATGAAAAACTGTTTTTT
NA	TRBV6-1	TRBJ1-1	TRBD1	CASRTGENTEAFF	TGTGCCAGCAGGACAGGGGAGAACACTGAAGCTTTCTTT
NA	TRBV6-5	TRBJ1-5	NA	CASSYRTADQPQHF	TGTGCCAGCAGTTACAGGACAGCGGATCAGCCCCAGCATTTT
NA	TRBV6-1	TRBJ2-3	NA	CASNAGIRTDTQYF	TGTGCCAGCAATGCAGGGATCCGCACAGATACGCAGTATTTT
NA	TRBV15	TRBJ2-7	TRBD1	CATSRPTGGEQYF	TGTGCCACCAGCAGACCTACAGGGGGCGAGCAGTACTTC
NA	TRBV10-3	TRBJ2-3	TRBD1	CAISEWTGWGTDTQYF	TGTGCCATCAGTGAGTGGACAGGGTGGGGCACAGATACGCAGTATTTT
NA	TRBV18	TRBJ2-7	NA	CASSPLQGEDYEQYF	TGTGCCAGCTCACCGCTACAGGGTGAAGACTACGAGCAGTACTTC
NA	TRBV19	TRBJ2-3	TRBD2	CATHSGTSGRNTQYF	TGTGCCACACATTCCGGGACTAGCGGGAGAAATACGCAGTATTTT
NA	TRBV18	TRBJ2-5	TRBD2	CASSLGLAGGANQETQYF	TGTGCCAGCTCCCTGGGGTTAGCGGGAGGTGCTAACCAAGAGACCCAGTACTTC
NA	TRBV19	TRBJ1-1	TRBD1	CASSLLRGQGITEAFF	TGTGCCAGTAGTTTGCTTCGCGGACAGGGGATCACTGAAGCTTTCTTT
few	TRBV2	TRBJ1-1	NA	CASGGGTLNTEAFF	TGTGCCAGCGGGGGGGGAACTCTGAACACTGAAGCTTTCTTT
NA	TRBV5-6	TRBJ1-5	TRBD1	CASSLRDRGINQPQHF	TGTGCCAGCAGCTTGCGGGACAGGGGGATAAATCAGCCCCAGCATTTT
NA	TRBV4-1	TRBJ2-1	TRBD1	CASSRGTGAGNEQFF	TGCGCCAGCAGCCGAGGGACAGGGGCCGGCAATGAGCAGTTCTTC
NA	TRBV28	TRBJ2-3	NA	CASSLALREDRDTQYF	TGTGCCAGCAGTTTAGCGTTGCGGGAGGACAGGGATACGCAGTATTTT
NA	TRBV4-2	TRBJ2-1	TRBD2	CASSQVTSGGAKHEQFF	TGTGCCAGCAGCCAAGTAACTAGCGGGGGGGCCAAACATGAGCAGTTCTTC
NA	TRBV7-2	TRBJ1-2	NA	CASGGFFLGGYTF	TGTGCCAGTGGGGGCTTCTTCCTTGGGGGCTACACCTTC
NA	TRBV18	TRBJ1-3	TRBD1	CASSPQIYRGSGNTIYF	TGTGCCAGCTCACCACAGATTTACAGGGGCTCTGGAAACACCATATATTTT
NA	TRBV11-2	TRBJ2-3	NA	CASSLDPSTDTQYF	TGTGCCAGCAGCTTAGATCCTAGCACAGATACGCAGTATTTT
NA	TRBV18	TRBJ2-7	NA	CASSPNPTGYEQYF	TGTGCCAGCTCACCAAACCCAACTGGCTACGAGCAGTACTTC
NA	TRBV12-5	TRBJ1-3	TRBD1	CASGLVAGGLSGNTIYF	TGTGCTAGTGGTTTGGTGGCAGGGGGCCTCTCTGGAAACACCATATATTTT
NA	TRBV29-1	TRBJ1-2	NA	CSVEGHRNILHTF	TGCAGCGTTGAGGGACACCGTAACATTCTCCACACCTTC
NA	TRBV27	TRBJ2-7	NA	CASSQGGAVYEQYF	TGTGCCAGCAGTCAAGGGGGGGCGGTCTACGAGCAGTACTTC
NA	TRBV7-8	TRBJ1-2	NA	CASSLVQGYGYTF	TGTGCCAGCAGCTTAGTGCAGGGGTATGGCTACACCTTC